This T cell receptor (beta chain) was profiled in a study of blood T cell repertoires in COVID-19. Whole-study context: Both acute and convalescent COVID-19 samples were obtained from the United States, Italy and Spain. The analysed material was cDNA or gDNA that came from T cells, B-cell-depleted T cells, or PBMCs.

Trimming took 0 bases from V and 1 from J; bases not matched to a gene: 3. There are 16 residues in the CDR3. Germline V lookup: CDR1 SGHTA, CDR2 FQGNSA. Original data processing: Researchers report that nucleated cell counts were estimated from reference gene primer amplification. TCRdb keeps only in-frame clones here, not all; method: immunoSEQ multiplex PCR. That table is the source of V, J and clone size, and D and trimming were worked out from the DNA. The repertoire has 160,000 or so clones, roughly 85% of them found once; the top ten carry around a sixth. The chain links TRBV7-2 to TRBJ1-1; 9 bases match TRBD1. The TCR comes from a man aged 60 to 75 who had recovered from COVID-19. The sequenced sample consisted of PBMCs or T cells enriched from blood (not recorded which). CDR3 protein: CASSLAGTGRNTEAFF. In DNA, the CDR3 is TGTGCCAGCAGCTTAGCCGGGACAGGGAGGAACACTGAAGCTTTCTTT.